The present TCR beta chain was sequenced within a study of blood T cell repertoires in COVID-19. About the study: PBMCs, B-cell-depleted T cells, or T cells provided the cDNA or gDNA that made up the material.

Sequenced by immunoSEQ multiplex PCR; TCRdb stores in-frame clones only, minus some. The table has 78,000 or so clones, approximately 80% seen once. The V gene's germline CDR1 is WNHNN and CDR2 SYGVQD (reference sequence). The CDR3 has 13 residues. Trimming took 6 bases from V and 2 from J; bases not matched to a gene: 2. The sequence derives from a woman aged 60-75 years with acute or convalescent COVID-19. The sample comprised peripheral blood. The J gene is TRBJ1-1, the V gene TRBV10-1; 8 bases are a match to TRBD1. CDR3 amino acids: CASSSGGNTEAFF. CDR3 coding DNA: TGCGCCAGCAGCTCAGGGGGCAACACTGAAGCTTTCTTT.